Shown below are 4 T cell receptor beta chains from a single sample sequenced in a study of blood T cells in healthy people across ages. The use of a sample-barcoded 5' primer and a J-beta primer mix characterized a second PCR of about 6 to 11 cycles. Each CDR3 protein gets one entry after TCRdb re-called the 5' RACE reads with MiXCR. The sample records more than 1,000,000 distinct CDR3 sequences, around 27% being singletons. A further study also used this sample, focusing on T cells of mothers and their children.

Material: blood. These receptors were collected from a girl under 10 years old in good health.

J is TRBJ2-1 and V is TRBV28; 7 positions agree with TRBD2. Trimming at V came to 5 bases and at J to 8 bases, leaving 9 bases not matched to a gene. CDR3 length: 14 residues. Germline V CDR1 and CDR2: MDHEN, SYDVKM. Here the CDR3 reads CASSPEGLVYEQFF. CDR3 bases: TGTGCCAGCAGTCCCGAAGGACTAGTCTATGAGCAGTTCTTC.

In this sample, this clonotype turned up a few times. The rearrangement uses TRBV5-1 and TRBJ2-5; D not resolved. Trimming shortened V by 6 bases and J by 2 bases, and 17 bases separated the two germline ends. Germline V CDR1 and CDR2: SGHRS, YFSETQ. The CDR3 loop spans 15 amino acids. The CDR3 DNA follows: TGCGCCAGCACCCCTGACCTAGTAATACAAGAGACCCAGTACTTC. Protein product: CASTPDLVIQETQYF.

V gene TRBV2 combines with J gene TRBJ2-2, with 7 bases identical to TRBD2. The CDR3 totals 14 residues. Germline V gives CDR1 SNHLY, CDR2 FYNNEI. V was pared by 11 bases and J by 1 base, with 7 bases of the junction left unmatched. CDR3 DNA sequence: TGTGCCGGGGGGGTAACCATGAACACCGGGGAGCTGTTTTTT. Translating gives CAGGVTMNTGELFF.

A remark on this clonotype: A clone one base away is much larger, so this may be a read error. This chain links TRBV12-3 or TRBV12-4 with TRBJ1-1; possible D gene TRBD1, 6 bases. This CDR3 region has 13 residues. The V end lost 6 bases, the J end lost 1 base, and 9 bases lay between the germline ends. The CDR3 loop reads CASRVGQNTEAFF. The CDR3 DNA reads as TGTGCCAGCAGAGTGGGACAGAACACTGAAGCTTTCTTT.